Below, 27 T cell receptor beta chains from the same sample are listed, as sequenced in a study of blood T cells in healthy people across ages. Using a J-beta primer mix together with a sample-barcoded 5' primer, a second PCR was run for about 6 to 12 cycles. Using its own MiXCR run on the 5' RACE reads, TCRdb lists one record per CDR3 protein. The table has some 1.4 million distinct CDR3 sequences, approximately 42% seen once; the top ten hold 7.9%. Sequences were obtained from blood. The receptors derive from a woman younger than 35 in good health.

This clonotype occurred a few times. J is TRBJ1-4 and V is TRBV4-1; TRBD1 agrees at 8 bases. The germline V gene has CDR1 MGHRA and CDR2 YSYEKL. V lost 1 base and J lost 10; bases outside the gene matches: 5. This CDR3 region has 14 residues. DNA for the CDR3: TGCGCCAGCAGCCAAGCCAGGGGGCTTGGAAAACTGTTTTTT. The encoded protein is CASSQARGLGKLFF.

This clonotype was seen ten or more times. This chain joins TRBV29-1 and TRBJ2-3; 12 nucleotides agree with TRBD2. The CDR3 runs 14 residues. V dropped 7 bases and J dropped 2; count of bases not matched to a gene: 4. The germline V gene has CDR1 SQVTM and CDR2 ANQGSEA. The CDR3 here is CSGRLAGDTDTQYF. The DNA of the CDR3 is TGCAGCGGCCGACTAGCGGGGGACACAGATACGCAGTATTTT.

The CDR3 nucleotides read TGTGCCAGCAGTGAACCTAGCGGGAGCGATGAGCAGTTCTTC. Translated, it gives CASSEPSGSDEQFF. The chain uses TRBV6-1 and TRBJ2-1; 10 nucleotides align to TRBD2. The germline CDR1 and CDR2 sequences are MNHNS and SASEGT. V shed 2 bases, J shed 8 bases, and the junction held 3 bases outside the gene matches. CDR3 length: 14 residues.

This sequence joins TRBV5-4 and TRBJ2-7; weak D call: TRBD2 (6 bases). The CDR3 is 15 residues long. Germline CDR1 reads SGHNT; CDR2 reads YYREEE (reference sequence). V lost 2 bases to trimming and J lost 0 bases, with 12 bases between them. CDR3 region: CASSFGSGISYEQYF. The CDR3 DNA follows: TGTGCCAGCAGCTTCGGTAGCGGAATCTCCTACGAGCAGTACTTC. The variable domain in full, completed from reference TRBV5-4 and TRBJ2-7, reads ETGVTQSPTHLIKTRGQQVTLRCSSQSGHNTVSWYQQALGQGPQFIFQYYREEENGRGNFPPRFSGLQFPNYSSELNVNALELDDSALYLCASSFGSGISYEQYFGPGTRLTVT.

The V and J genes are TRBV12-3 or TRBV12-4 and TRBJ2-1; TRBD2 agrees at 11 bases. The CDR3 covers 13 residues. Trimming removed 3 bases from V and 9 bases from J; junction bases left unmatched: 1. DNA for the CDR3: TGTGCCAGCAGTTTTAGCGGGAGGGCTGAGCAGTTCTTC. This encodes CASSFSGRAEQFF.

The chain has TRBV11-3 and TRBJ2-2, with 7 bases lining up with TRBD2. There are 16 residues in the CDR3. Unmatched junction bases numbered 9, after V lost 5 bases and J lost 3 bases. Germline CDR1 and CDR2: SGHNT and YENEEA. Here the CDR3 reads CASSAGTMRDTGELFF. The CDR3 nucleotides are TGTGCCAGCAGCGCGGGGACTATGAGAGACACCGGGGAGCTGTTTTTT. The full variable domain, in which reference TRBV11-3 and TRBJ2-2 provide the parts outside the CDR3, is EAGVVQSPRYKIIEKKQPVAFWCNPISGHNTLYWYLQNLGQGPELLIRYENEEAVDDSQLPKDRFSAERLKGVDSTLKIQPAELGDSAVYLCASSAGTMRDTGELFFGEGSRLTVL.

The rearrangement uses TRBV20-1 and TRBJ2-1; D unclear. Germline V lookup: CDR1 DFQATT, CDR2 SNEGSKA (reference sequence). With 0 bases removed from V and 5 bases from J, the gap between germline ends came to 8 bases. The length of the CDR3 is 13 residues. For the CDR3, the DNA is TGCAGTGCTAGAGATTGGGGAAACAATGAGCAGTTCTTC. This codes for CSARDWGNNEQFF.

This clonotype was detected a few times. The chain joins TRBV11-2 to TRBJ2-3, with D hard to call. Trimming removed 1 base from V and 1 base from J, with 12 bases in between. Germline CDR1 is SGHAT and CDR2 is FQNNGV. This CDR3 contains 16 residues. The CDR3 region has the DNA TGTGCCAGCAGCTTAGTACCCCCAGGAGGCACAGATACGCAGTATTTT. Translated: CASSLVPPGGTDTQYF. Combining the CDR3 with reference TRBV11-2 and TRBJ2-3 gives the whole variable domain EAGVAQSPRYKIIEKRQSVAFWCNPISGHATLYWYQQILGQGPKLLIQFQNNGVVDDSQLPKDRFSAERLKGVDSTLKIQPAKLEDSAVYLCASSLVPPGGTDTQYFGPGTRLTVL.

This chain uses TRBV9 with TRBJ1-3, with 8 bases fitting TRBD1. Germline trimming cut 1 base from V and 7 bases from J; bases unmatched to any gene: 16. Germline V gene data show CDR1 as SGDLS and CDR2 as YYNGEE. This CDR3 contains 18 residues. Here the CDR3 DNA reads TGTGCCAGCAGCGTATCTCTTTTCCCGGACAGGGAGCGCAACACCATATATTTT. Translating gives CASSVSLFPDRERNTIYF.

The J gene is TRBJ2-7, the V gene TRBV29-1; 9 positions agree with TRBD2. There are 13 residues in the CDR3. Germline lookup yields CDR1 SQVTM and CDR2 ANQGSEA. V lost 6 bases, J lost 3 bases, and 6 bases stayed unmatched. The CDR3 spells CSVIAGAFYEQYF. The CDR3 nucleotides are TGCAGCGTCATAGCGGGGGCCTTCTACGAGCAGTACTTC.

The chain uses TRBV6-6 and TRBJ2-1; 7 bases align to TRBD2. Germline assignment: CDR1 MNHNY and CDR2 SVGAGI (reference sequence). The CDR3 is 15 amino acids. J lost 7 bases, V lost 4 bases, and 10 bases had no gene match. The chain's CDR3 is CASSFYRTSRNEQFF. CDR3 in DNA: TGTGCCAGCAGTTTCTACCGGACTAGTAGAAATGAGCAGTTCTTC.

The chain is built from TRBV12-3 or TRBV12-4 and TRBJ2-1, with D possibly matching TRBD2 (7 bases). V dropped 3 bases and J dropped 7 bases, with 16 bases sitting between them. The CDR3 has 15 residues. CDR3 DNA sequence: TGTGCCAGCAGTTTTTGGGGGGGCCGTGGTAATGAGCAGTTCTTC. Its translation is CASSFWGGRGNEQFF.

This clonotype came up a few times. This chain connects TRBV9 to TRBJ2-7; tentatively, D is TRBD1 or TRBD2 (5 bases each). V was trimmed by 0 bases and J by 5 bases, leaving 18 bases between them. The CDR3 spans 16 residues. Germline V lookup: CDR1 SGDLS, CDR2 YYNGEE. The CDR3 DNA follows: TGTGCCAGCAGCGTAGAGGATGTTTGGGGGAGAGACGAGCAGTACTTC. Its translation is CASSVEDVWGRDEQYF.

V and J are TRBV12-5 and TRBJ2-7, with D unresolved. The CDR3 extends over 11 amino acids. Trimming shortened V by 0 bases and J by 3 bases, and 0 bases separated the two germline ends. Germline V lookup: CDR1 LGHNT, CDR2 FRNRAP. CDR3 DNA sequence: TGTGCTAGTGGTTTGGTCTACGAGCAGTACTTC. Amino acids: CASGLVYEQYF.

This clonotype showed up just a few times. The chain combines TRBV10-3 with TRBJ1-5; D call uncertain. The germline gives CDR1 ENHRY, CDR2 SYGVKD. The CDR3 spans 12 residues. Trimming removed 2 bases at V and 6 bases at J, with 5 bases between. The CDR3 DNA sequence: TGTGCCATCAGTGAGGTTAGTCAGCCCCAGCATTTT. As protein: CAISEVSQPQHF.

This clonotype occurred once. The junction and the germline gene differ at one end; a read error may be behind it. J is TRBJ2-1 and V is TRBV4-2; no firm D call. CDR1 and CDR2 from the germline V gene are LGHNA and YNFKEQ. The CDR3 is 12 residues long. The chain's CDR3 is CASRQDVGEQFF. The CDR3 DNA reads as TGTGCCAGCAGACAAGACGTCGGGGAGCAGTTCTTC.

CDR3 DNA sequence: TGTGCCAGCAGCCCCTGGGCAGACAACTACGAGCAGTACTTC. This encodes CASSPWADNYEQYF. The chain links TRBV7-9 to TRBJ2-7; D not certain. The V and J ends lost 5 bases and 3 bases respectively, with 14 bases between them. Germline V CDR1 and CDR2: SEHNR, FQNEAQ (reference sequence). The CDR3 spans 14 residues. The variable domain in full, with the rest retrieved from reference TRBV7-9 and TRBJ2-7, is DTGVSQNPRHKITKRGQNVTFRCDPISEHNRLYWYRQTLGQGPEFLTYFQNEAQLEKSRLLSDRFSAERPKGSFSTLEIQRTEQGDSAMYLCASSPWADNYEQYFGPGTRLTVT.

There are a few counts of this clonotype. The gene calls are TRBV6-5 and TRBJ1-2; D is undetermined. V lost 7 bases and J 3 bases, leaving 12 bases between the germline ends. Germline CDR1 reads MNHEY; CDR2 reads SVGAGI. The CDR3 has 13 amino acids. The CDR3 is CASTGWADYGYTF. The CDR3 bases are TGTGCCAGCACGGGATGGGCAGACTATGGCTACACCTTC.

This clonotype was counted ten times or more. The chain joins TRBV14 to TRBJ2-5, with no clear D. The CDR3 runs 16 residues. Germline CDR1 reads SGHDN; CDR2 reads FVKESK. Deletions cut 0 bases from V and 2 bases from J, with 13 bases between. DNA for the CDR3: TGTGCCAGCAGCCAAGAACGGGCCTTCGGACAAGAGACCCAGTACTTC. This sequence encodes CASSQERAFGQETQYF.

The J gene is TRBJ2-3, the V gene TRBV7-9; D is unclear. The CDR3 sequence is 16 residues long. Trimming cost V 0 bases and J 4 bases, with 14 bases left between them. Germline V gene data show CDR1 as SEHNR and CDR2 as FQNEAQ (reference sequence). Here the CDR3 DNA reads TGTGCCAGCAGCTTAGCGGAAGGAGCTAGTGCAGATACGCAGTATTTT. Its protein is CASSLAEGASADTQYF.

The rearrangement uses TRBV6-1 and TRBJ1-1; the D gene is possibly TRBD1 (6 bases). Germline V gene sequence: CDR1 MNHNS, CDR2 SASEGT. V lost 6 bases and J 1 base, leaving 18 bases between the germline ends. This CDR3 contains 16 residues. CDR3 coding DNA: TGTGCCAGCAGACTCCCCCGGGACACAGCGAACACTGAAGCTTTCTTT. It codes for CASRLPRDTANTEAFF.

The V and J genes are TRBV20-1 and TRBJ2-1, with D unresolved. There are 16 residues in the CDR3. Deletions cut 6 bases from V and 0 bases from J, with 18 bases between. The germline gives CDR1 DFQATT, CDR2 SNEGSKA (reference sequence). This chain's CDR3 is CSAQPRGVSSYNEQFF. The CDR3 DNA is TGCAGTGCGCAACCGCGCGGAGTGAGCTCCTACAATGAGCAGTTCTTC.

The CDR3 here is CASSPLPGVRNTIYF. The CDR3 DNA sequence: TGTGCCAGCAGTCCGCTGCCAGGGGTCAGAAACACCATATATTTT. The rearrangement joins TRBV28 to TRBJ1-3; possibly TRBD1 for D (6 bases). The CDR3 sequence is 15 residues long. Trimming cost V 5 bases and J 5 bases, with 16 bases left between them. Germline lookup yields CDR1 MDHEN and CDR2 SYDVKM.

This clonotype was detected only a few times. The V and J genes are TRBV5-1 and TRBJ2-3; D gene ambiguous. The germline V gene encodes CDR1 SGHRS and CDR2 YFSETQ. V was clipped by 1 base and J by 13 bases, with 13 bases between them. The CDR3 spans 12 residues. The CDR3 spells CASSLHPRAEYF. For the CDR3, the DNA is TGCGCCAGCAGCTTGCACCCACGGGCAGAGTATTTT.

This clonotype was counted a few times. V gene TRBV5-1 combines with J gene TRBJ2-7; possibly TRBD1 or TRBD2 for D (5 bases each). The V gene lost 4 bases and the J gene lost 2 bases, with 10 bases spanning the gap. The CDR3 covers 13 residues. Germline-derived CDR1 and CDR2 are SGHRS and YFSETQ. The CDR3 is CASSDGTTYEQYF. The CDR3 DNA reads TGCGCCAGCAGCGACGGGACGACCTACGAGCAGTACTTC.

The chain joins TRBV12-3 or TRBV12-4 to TRBJ2-7; D is possibly TRBD1 (6 bases). CDR3 length: 15 residues. V dropped 1 base and J dropped 7 bases, with 17 bases sitting between them. The CDR3 DNA reads TGTGCCAGCAGTTTAGACAGGGTCTCCTACAATGAGCAGTACTTC. Translation gives CASSLDRVSYNEQYF.

About this clonotype itself: One end of the junction is discordant with germline, which a read error may explain. The V and J genes are TRBV7-7 and TRBJ2-1, with D unclear. CDR3 length equals 13 residues. Germline V gene lookup returns CDR1 SSHAT and CDR2 FNYEAQ (reference sequence). CDR3 amino acids: CASSLVPGNEQFF. The CDR3 DNA is TGTGCTAGCAGCTTAGTACCGGGCAATGAGCAGTTCTTC.